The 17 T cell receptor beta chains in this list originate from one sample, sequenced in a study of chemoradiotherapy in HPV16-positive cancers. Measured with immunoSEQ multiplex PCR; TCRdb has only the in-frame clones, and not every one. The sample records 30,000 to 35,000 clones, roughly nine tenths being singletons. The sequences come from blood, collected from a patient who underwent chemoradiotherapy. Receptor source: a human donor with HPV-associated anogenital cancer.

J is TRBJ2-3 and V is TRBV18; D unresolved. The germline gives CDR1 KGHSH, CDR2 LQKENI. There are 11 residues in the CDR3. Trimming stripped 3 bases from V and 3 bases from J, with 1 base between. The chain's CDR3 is CASSPTDTQYF. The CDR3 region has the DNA TGTGCCAGCTCACCGACAGATACGCAGTATTTT.

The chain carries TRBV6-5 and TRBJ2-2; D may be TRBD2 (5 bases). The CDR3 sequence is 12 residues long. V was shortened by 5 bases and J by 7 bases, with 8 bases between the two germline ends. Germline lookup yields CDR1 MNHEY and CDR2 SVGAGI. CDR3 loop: CASSPRGGELFF. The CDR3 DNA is TGTGCCAGCAGTCCTCGGGGCGGGGAGCTGTTTTTT.

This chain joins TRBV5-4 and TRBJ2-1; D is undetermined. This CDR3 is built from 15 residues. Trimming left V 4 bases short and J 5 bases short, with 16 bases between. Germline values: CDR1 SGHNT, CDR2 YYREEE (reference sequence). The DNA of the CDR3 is TGTGCCAGCAGCCTAGGTCCGGGCCACGACAATGAGCAGTTCTTC. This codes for CASSLGPGHDNEQFF.

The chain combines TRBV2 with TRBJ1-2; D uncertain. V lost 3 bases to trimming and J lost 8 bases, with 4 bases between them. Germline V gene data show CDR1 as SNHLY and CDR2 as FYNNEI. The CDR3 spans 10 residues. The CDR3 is CASSEEGYTF. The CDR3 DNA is TGTGCCAGCAGTGAGGAGGGCTACACCTTC.

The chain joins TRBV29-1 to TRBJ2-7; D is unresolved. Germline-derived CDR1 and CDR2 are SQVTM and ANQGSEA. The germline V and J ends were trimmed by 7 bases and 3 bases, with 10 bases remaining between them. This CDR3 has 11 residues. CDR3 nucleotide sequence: TGCAGCGCCCGAATCAACTACGAGCAGTACTTC. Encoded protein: CSARINYEQYF.

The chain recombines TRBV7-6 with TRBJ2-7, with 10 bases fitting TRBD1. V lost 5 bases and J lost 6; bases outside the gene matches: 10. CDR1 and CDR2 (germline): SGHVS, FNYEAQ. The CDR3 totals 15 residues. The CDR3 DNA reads TGTGCCAGCAGCCAGGGGACAGGGGAATTGACCGAGCAGTACTTC. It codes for CASSQGTGELTEQYF.

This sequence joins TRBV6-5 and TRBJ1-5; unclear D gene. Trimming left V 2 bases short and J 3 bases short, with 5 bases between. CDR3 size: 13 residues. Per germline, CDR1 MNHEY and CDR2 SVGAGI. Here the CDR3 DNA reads TGTGCCAGCAGTTACAATTCCAATCAGCCCCAGCATTTT. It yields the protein CASSYNSNQPQHF.

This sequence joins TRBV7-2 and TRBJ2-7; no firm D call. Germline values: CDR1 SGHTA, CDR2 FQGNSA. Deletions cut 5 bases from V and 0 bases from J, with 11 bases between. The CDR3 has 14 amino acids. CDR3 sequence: CASSVGVGSYEQYF. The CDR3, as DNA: TGTGCCAGCAGCGTAGGCGTCGGCTCCTACGAGCAGTACTTC.

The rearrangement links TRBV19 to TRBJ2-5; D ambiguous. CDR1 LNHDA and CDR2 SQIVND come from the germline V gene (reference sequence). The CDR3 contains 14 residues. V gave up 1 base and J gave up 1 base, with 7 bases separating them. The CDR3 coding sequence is TGTGCCAGTAGTATAGGGTCAGGCCAAGAGACCCAGTACTTC. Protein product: CASSIGSGQETQYF.

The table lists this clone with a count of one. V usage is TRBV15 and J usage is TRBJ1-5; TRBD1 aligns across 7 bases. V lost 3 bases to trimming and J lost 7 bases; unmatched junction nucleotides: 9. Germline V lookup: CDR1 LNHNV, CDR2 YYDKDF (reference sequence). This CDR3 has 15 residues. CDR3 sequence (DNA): TGTGCCACCAGCAGTGGTCGACAGGGACGCCAGCCCCAGCATTTT. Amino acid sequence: CATSSGRQGRQPQHF.

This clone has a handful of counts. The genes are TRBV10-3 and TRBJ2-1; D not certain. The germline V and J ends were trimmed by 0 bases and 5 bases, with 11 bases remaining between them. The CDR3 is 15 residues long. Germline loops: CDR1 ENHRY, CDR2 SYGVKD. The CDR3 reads CAISESSGYNNEQFF. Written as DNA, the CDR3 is TGTGCCATCAGTGAGTCGTCGGGCTACAACAATGAGCAGTTCTTC.

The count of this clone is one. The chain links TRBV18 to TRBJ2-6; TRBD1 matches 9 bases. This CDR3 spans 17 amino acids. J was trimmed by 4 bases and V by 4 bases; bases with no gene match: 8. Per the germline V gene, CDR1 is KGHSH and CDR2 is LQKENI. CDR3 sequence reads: CASSRDRVEVGANVLTF. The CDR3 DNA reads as TGTGCCAGCTCACGGGACAGGGTCGAGGTGGGGGCCAACGTCCTGACTTTC.

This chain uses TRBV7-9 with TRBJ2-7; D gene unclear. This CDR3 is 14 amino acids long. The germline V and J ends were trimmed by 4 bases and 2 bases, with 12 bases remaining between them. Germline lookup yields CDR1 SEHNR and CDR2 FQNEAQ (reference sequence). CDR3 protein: CASSSPGPTYEQYF. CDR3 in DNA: TGTGCCAGCAGCTCCCCCGGCCCTACCTACGAGCAGTACTTC.

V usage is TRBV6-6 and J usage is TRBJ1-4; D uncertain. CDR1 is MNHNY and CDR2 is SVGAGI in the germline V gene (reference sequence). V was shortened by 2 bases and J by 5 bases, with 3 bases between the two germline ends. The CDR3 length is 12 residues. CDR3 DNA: TGTGCCAGCAGTTACGCCAATGAAAAACTGTTTTTT. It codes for CASSYANEKLFF.

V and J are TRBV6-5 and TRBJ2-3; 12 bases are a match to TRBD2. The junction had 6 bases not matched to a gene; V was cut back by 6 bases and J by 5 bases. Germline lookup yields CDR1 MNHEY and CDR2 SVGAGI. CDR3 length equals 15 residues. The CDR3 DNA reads TGTGCCAGCAGGAGACTAGCGGGGGCGGAAGATACGCAGTATTTT. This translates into CASRRLAGAEDTQYF.

The CDR3 region is CASSLARAEAFF. The CDR3 nucleotides read TGTGCCAGCAGCTTAGCCCGGGCTGAAGCTTTCTTT. The V call is TRBV11-2, the J call TRBJ1-1; D remains ambiguous. The CDR3 has 12 amino acids. Germline V gene sequence: CDR1 SGHAT, CDR2 FQNNGV. V was shortened by 1 base and J by 6 bases, with 6 bases between the two germline ends.

This CDR3 reads CASRVQGGVNTEAFF. CDR3 sequence (DNA): TGTGCCAGCAGGGTACAGGGTGGTGTGAACACTGAAGCTTTCTTT. This sequence joins TRBV6-1 and TRBJ1-1; maybe TRBD1 (6 bases). CDR1 and CDR2 from the germline V gene are MNHNS and SASEGT. This CDR3 has 15 residues. V was trimmed by 6 bases and J by 0 bases, leaving 14 bases between them.